Listed below are T cell receptor beta chains from one sample, sequenced in a study of neurological immune-mediated disorders. TCRdb called the 5' RACE reads again in MiXCR, with one record for every CDR3 protein. This table has approximately 40,000 distinct CDR3 sequences, less than 5% appearing once. Specimen: PBMCs. The receptors come from a man aged 30-40 years with multiple sclerosis. CDR3s include the opening cysteine and the closing phenylalanine or tryptophan. A D gene is named only where the DNA matches it firmly. Some rows have no size entry. The others give once, few or many, or a class for an expanded clone.

V	D	J	size	CDR3	DNA
TRBV12-3/TRBV12-4	TRBD1	TRBJ1-4	many	CASSSRDRASEKLFF	TGTGCCAGCAGTTCCCGAGACAGGGCAAGTGAAAAACTGTTTTTT
TRBV27	NA	TRBJ1-5	many	CASSFHPQGVQHF	TGTGCCAGCAGTTTTCACCCCCAGGGTGTCCAGCATTTT
TRBV20-1	TRBD2	TRBJ2-5	few	CSAVDHSGGPETQYF	TGCAGTGCAGTGGACCATAGCGGGGGGCCGGAGACCCAGTACTTC
TRBV20-1	NA	TRBJ2-3	many	CSARRLGRGPTDTQYF	TGCAGTGCTAGGCGATTGGGGCGGGGCCCCACAGATACGCAGTATTTT
TRBV5-1	NA	TRBJ2-4	many	CASSRVENIQYF	TGCGCCAGCAGCAGGGTTGAAAACATTCAGTACTTC
TRBV5-6	TRBD1	TRBJ1-1	many	CASSYRGTYNTEAFF	TGTGCCAGCAGCTACAGGGGGACCTACAACACTGAAGCTTTCTTT
TRBV6-4	TRBD2	TRBJ2-1	many	CASSDSLAGGNEQFF	TGTGCCAGCAGTGACTCTCTAGCGGGGGGGAATGAGCAGTTCTTC
TRBV6-2/TRBV6-3	NA	TRBJ2-7	many	CASSRRGYEQYF	TGTGCCAGCAGCCGACGGGGTTACGAGCAGTACTTC
TRBV7-9	TRBD1	TRBJ1-1	many	CASSQPGQGGTEAFF	TGTGCCAGCAGCCAACCGGGACAGGGTGGGACTGAAGCTTTCTTT
TRBV7-6	NA	TRBJ1-2	many	CASSSHRDLYGYTF	TGTGCCAGCAGCTCACACCGGGACCTCTATGGCTACACCTTC
TRBV5-1	TRBD1	TRBJ1-2	many	CASSLDRGNGYTF	TGCGCCAGCAGCTTGGACAGGGGGAATGGCTACACCTTC
TRBV15	TRBD1	TRBJ1-2	many	CATSTDREADGYTF	TGTGCCACCAGCACCGACAGGGAAGCGGATGGCTACACCTTC
TRBV5-1	NA	TRBJ2-3	many	CASSLEADTQYF	TGCGCCAGCAGCTTGGAAGCAGATACGCAGTATTTT
TRBV18	NA	TRBJ2-7	few	CASLPPAGASYEQYF	TGTGCCAGCTTACCACCGGCAGGGGCCTCCTACGAGCAGTACTTC
TRBV6-1	NA	TRBJ2-1	many	CASSEALVGGQFF	TGTGCCAGCAGTGAAGCCTTGGTGGGGGGGCAGTTCTTC
TRBV2	TRBD1	TRBJ1-2	many	CASSDPGQGTNYGYTF	TGTGCCAGCAGTGACCCCGGACAGGGCACTAACTATGGCTACACCTTC
TRBV27	TRBD1	TRBJ2-1	many	CASSLGTVLYNEQFF	TGTGCCAGCAGCTTAGGGACAGTCCTTTACAATGAGCAGTTCTTC
TRBV15	TRBD1	TRBJ1-5	many	CATSRKVPGQGWSNQPQHF	TGTGCCACCAGCAGGAAGGTACCGGGACAGGGTTGGAGCAATCAGCCCCAGCATTTT
TRBV6-2/TRBV6-3	NA	TRBJ2-7	few	CASRLSGRGSYEQYF	TGTGCCAGCAGACTTTCAGGGCGAGGATCCTACGAGCAGTACTTC
TRBV3-1	NA	TRBJ1-6	many	CASSPNGGDSPLHF	TGTGCCAGCAGCCCCAATGGGGGGGATTCACCCCTCCACTTT
TRBV20-1	TRBD2	TRBJ2-1	many	CSARDVAGPGYNEQFF	TGCAGTGCTAGAGACGTAGCGGGGCCTGGATACAATGAGCAGTTCTTC
TRBV5-1	TRBD1	TRBJ1-2	NA	CASSLVPLTGLDYGYTF	TGCGCCAGCAGCTTGGTCCCCTTGACAGGGTTGGACTATGGCTACACCTTC
TRBV5-1	NA	TRBJ1-1	few	CASSLAGRRTTEAFF	TGCGCCAGCAGCTTGGCCGGCAGGAGGACCACTGAAGCTTTCTTT